These 12 T cell receptor beta chains were sequenced from one sample in a study of CD8 T cells in Susac syndrome. Reverse transcription of roughly 0.5 to 1 ug RNA was performed with random hexamers. Using its own MiXCR run on the immunoSEQ multiplex PCR reads, TCRdb lists one record per CDR3 protein. The profile covers approximately 160,000 distinct CDR3 sequences, with about 91% appearing a single time and approximately 0.082% taken by the ten largest. Sequencing was carried out using CD4+ T cells from PBMCs. The receptors come from a human donor in good health.

V usage is TRBV5-4 and J usage is TRBJ1-2; D gene uncertain. Germline CDR1 reads SGHNT; CDR2 reads YYREEE (reference sequence). CDR3 size: 14 residues. With 2 bases removed from V and 8 bases from J, the gap between germline ends came to 16 bases. The CDR3 sequence: CASSFDRSNLGYTF. The CDR3 nucleotides are TGTGCCAGCAGCTTTGACCGATCTAACTTGGGCTACACCTTC.

The genes are TRBV4-1 and TRBJ2-7; possible D gene TRBD1, 10 bases. The germline V and J ends were trimmed by 2 bases and 5 bases, with 22 bases remaining between them. The CDR3 spans 17 residues. CDR1 and CDR2 from the germline V gene are MGHRA and YSYEKL. The CDR3 region is CASSQPSGTGVLHEQYF. CDR3 in DNA: TGCGCCAGCAGCCAACCTAGCGGGACAGGGGTTCTCCACGAGCAGTACTTC.

The chain carries TRBV30 and TRBJ2-7; 10 bases map to TRBD2. CDR1 is GTSNPN, CDR2 SVGIG, per germline (reference sequence). This CDR3 has 12 amino acids. Losses at the gene ends were 4 bases for V and 6 bases for J; bases not matched to a gene: 3. For the CDR3, the DNA is TGTGCCTGGACTAGCGGGAGCCGCGAGCAGTACTTC. The encoded protein is CAWTSGSREQYF.

This chain links TRBV5-1 with TRBJ2-2; 7 bases match TRBD1. CDR1 is SGHRS and CDR2 is YFSETQ in the germline V gene. The CDR3 consists of 15 residues. Trimming took 2 bases from V and 3 from J; bases not matched to a gene: 4. The CDR3 loop is CASSFRQGDTGELFF. Written as DNA, the CDR3 is TGCGCCAGCAGCTTTAGACAGGGTGACACCGGGGAGCTGTTTTTT.

The chain joins TRBV14 to TRBJ1-2; no firm D call. The CDR3 extends over 13 amino acids. Trimming removed 4 bases from V and 5 bases from J, with 11 bases in between. Germline-derived CDR1 and CDR2 are SGHDN and FVKESK. The CDR3 sequence: CASSPSNWYGYTF. For the CDR3, the DNA is TGTGCCAGCAGCCCTTCGAACTGGTATGGCTACACCTTC.

The chain links TRBV5-1 to TRBJ1-2, with D uncertain. Between the trimmed V and J ends, which lost 5 bases and 5 bases, there was a span of 13 bases. CDR1 is SGHRS and CDR2 is YFSETQ in the germline V gene. The CDR3 is 13 residues long. The CDR3 sequence: CASRADGDYGYTF. CDR3 nucleotides: TGCGCCAGCAGAGCTGACGGGGATTATGGCTACACCTTC.

CDR3 sequence reads: CASSLASGGNEQFF. In DNA form, the CDR3 reads TGTGCCAGCAGCTTGGCTAGCGGCGGCAATGAGCAGTTCTTC. The chain is built from TRBV7-2 and TRBJ2-1; 7 nucleotides match TRBD2. V was pared by 3 bases and J by 6 bases, with 5 bases of the junction left unmatched. This CDR3 is 14 amino acids long. Germline loops: CDR1 SGHTA, CDR2 FQGNSA.

The chain has TRBV12-3 or TRBV12-4 and TRBJ1-1, with a possible D match to TRBD1 (5 bases). Between the trimmed V and J ends, which lost 6 bases and 4 bases, there was a span of 12 bases. The CDR3 sequence is 13 residues long. CDR3 sequence: CASRVREGTEAFF. CDR3 nucleotide sequence: TGTGCCAGCAGAGTCAGGGAGGGCACTGAAGCTTTCTTT.

The chain employs TRBV3-1 and TRBJ1-1; TRBD1 matches at 9 bases. CDR3 length equals 16 residues. CDR1 is LGHDT, CDR2 YNNKEL, per germline (reference sequence). V lost 2 bases to trimming and J lost 1 base; unmatched junction nucleotides: 5. The CDR3 region is CASSQSGQGSNTEAFF. The DNA of the CDR3 is TGTGCCAGCAGCCAATCGGGACAGGGCTCGAACACTGAAGCTTTCTTT.

The CDR3 nucleotides are TGTGCCAGCGGCAGGTACAATGAGCAGTTCTTC. This sequence encodes CASGRYNEQFF. The V call is TRBV6-2 or TRBV6-3, the J call TRBJ2-1; D is uncertain. Germline lookup yields CDR1 MNHEY and CDR2 SVGEGT. The CDR3 extends over 11 amino acids. The V end lost 8 bases, the J end lost 4 bases, and 6 bases lay between the germline ends.

This chain uses TRBV28 with TRBJ2-7; no reliable D call. Germline loops: CDR1 MDHEN, CDR2 SYDVKM. Between the trimmed V and J ends, which lost 6 bases and 0 bases, there was a span of 12 bases. This CDR3 spans 14 amino acids. CDR3 nucleotides: TGTGCCAGCAGGATACCGGGCAGCTCCTACGAGCAGTACTTC. It translates to CASRIPGSSYEQYF.

The rearrangement uses TRBV20-1 and TRBJ2-7, with TRBD2 matching 12 bases. Per the germline V gene, CDR1 is DFQATT and CDR2 is SNEGSKA (reference sequence). V gave up 8 bases and J gave up 2 bases; unmatched junction bases: 4. The CDR3 length is 13 residues. The DNA for the CDR3 is TGCAGTCTCCTAGCGGGAGGGACCTACGAGCAGTACTTC. Its translation: CSLLAGGTYEQYF.